The next 32 T cell receptor beta chains were all read from a single sample in a study of Graves' ophthalmopathy and Graves' hyperthyroidism. Using RNA transcripts, the TCR beta CDR3 regions were amplified. Amplification began with first-round RT-PCR using HTBI primers, then second-round multiplex PCR was performed. TCRdb re-derived calls from the multiplex PCR reads in MiXCR, one entry per CDR3 protein. This sample has 300,000 to 450,000 distinct CDR3 sequences, with about a sixth found just once. The material sequenced was peripheral blood. The receptors originated from an adult woman with stable Graves' hyperthyroidism.

This clonotype was found a few times. The chain has TRBV25-1 and TRBJ2-5; the match to TRBD2 covers 10 bases. The CDR3 spans 17 residues. The junction had 13 bases not matched to a gene; V was cut back by 5 bases and J by 4 bases. Germline V CDR1 and CDR2: MGHDK, SYGVNS. The CDR3 region has the DNA TGTGCCAGCAGTATAGCAGCGGGAGGGCCAGCCTTAGAGACCCAGTACTTC. This translates into CASSIAAGGPALETQYF.

This clonotype was recorded many times. Germline is not matched at one junction end, which may reflect a read error. V is TRBV7-8 and J is TRBJ1-1; D remains unclear. CDR3 length: 15 amino acids. Germline V gene lookup returns CDR1 SGHVS and CDR2 FQNEAQ. The CDR3 is CASSLALSSYTEASF. In nucleotides, the CDR3 is TGTGCCAGCAGCTTAGCGCTTTCATCCTACACTGAAGCTTCCTTT.

This clonotype occurred many times. The gene calls are TRBV7-9 and TRBJ2-5; D not certain. The germline CDR1 and CDR2 sequences are SEHNR and FQNEAQ (reference sequence). There are 15 residues in the CDR3. V was clipped by 1 base and J by 5 bases, with 14 bases between them. The CDR3: CASSLVDWQEETQYF. DNA for the CDR3: TGTGCCAGCAGCTTAGTCGATTGGCAGGAGGAGACCCAGTACTTC. Together with reference TRBV7-9 and TRBJ2-5, the CDR3 gives the full variable domain: DTGVSQNPRHKITKRGQNVTFRCDPISEHNRLYWYRQTLGQGPEFLTYFQNEAQLEKSRLLSDRFSAERPKGSFSTLEIQRTEQGDSAMYLCASSLVDWQEETQYFGPGTRLLVL.

The table lists this clonotype with many counts. The V call is TRBV28, the J call TRBJ2-6; the D gene is possibly TRBD1 (5 bases). The CDR3 has 14 residues. The germline V gene has CDR1 MDHEN and CDR2 SYDVKM. V was trimmed by 6 bases and J by 2 bases, leaving 8 bases between them. The CDR3 DNA reads TGTGCCAGCAGCGAAGGGGCTGGGGCCAACGTCCTGACTTTC. It yields the protein CASSEGAGANVLTF.

This clonotype was seen at least ten times. The gene calls are TRBV12-3 or TRBV12-4 and TRBJ2-6; maybe TRBD1 (5 bases). The V end lost 1 base, the J end lost 4 bases, and 8 bases lay between the germline ends. This CDR3 contains 15 residues. The DNA of the CDR3 is TGTGCCAGCAGTTTAGTGCAGGGCGGGGCCAACGTCCTGACTTTC. Residues: CASSLVQGGANVLTF.

This clonotype came up many times. J is TRBJ2-7 and V is TRBV7-6; D perhaps matches TRBD2 (5 bases). The germline V gene encodes CDR1 SGHVS and CDR2 FNYEAQ. This CDR3 region has 13 residues. Trimming took off 4 bases at V and 3 bases at J, with 10 bases between the two ends. CDR3 loop: CASSSLEGYEQYF. In DNA form, the CDR3 reads TGTGCCAGCAGCTCCCTAGAGGGCTACGAGCAGTACTTC.

This clonotype was seen repeatedly, ten times or more. The chain links TRBV3-1 to TRBJ1-1; TRBD1 aligns across 7 bases. Germline-derived CDR1 and CDR2 are LGHDT and YNNKEL (reference sequence). This CDR3 contains 13 residues. Germline trimming cut 2 bases from V and 5 bases from J; bases unmatched to any gene: 2. CDR3 sequence: CASSQLQGTEAFF. CDR3 coding DNA: TGTGCCAGCAGCCAACTACAGGGGACTGAAGCTTTCTTT.

This clonotype was observed at least ten times. The J gene is TRBJ2-7, the V gene TRBV9, with D possibly TRBD2 on 5 matching bases. CDR1 SGDLS and CDR2 YYNGEE come from the germline V gene. The ends were cut back, 0 bases at V and 4 bases at J, with 11 bases in the middle. The CDR3 has 14 amino acids. The CDR3 loop reads CASSVGIGEYEQYF. As DNA, the CDR3 is TGTGCCAGCAGCGTAGGAATTGGGGAGTACGAGCAGTACTTC. The full variable domain, rest sourced from reference TRBV9 and TRBJ2-7, is DSGVTQTPKHLITATGQRVTLRCSPRSGDLSVYWYQQSLDQGLQFLIQYYNGEERAKGNILERFSAQQFPDLHSELNLSSLELGDSALYFCASSVGIGEYEQYFGPGTRLTVT.

The chain is built from TRBV29-1 and TRBJ2-5; 7 nucleotides match TRBD2. The germline V gene encodes CDR1 SQVTM and CDR2 ANQGSEA. The junction had 3 bases not matched to a gene; V was cut back by 6 bases and J by 5 bases. The CDR3 contains 11 residues. CDR3 sequence reads: CSVTGGETQYF. CDR3 in DNA: TGCAGCGTCACCGGGGGGGAGACCCAGTACTTC.

This clonotype was found many times. The chain links TRBV20-1 to TRBJ1-1; D is possibly TRBD1 (6 bases). V gave up 5 bases and J gave up 1 base, with 11 bases separating them. CDR1 is DFQATT and CDR2 is SNEGSKA in the germline V gene (reference sequence). This CDR3 has 13 residues. In DNA, the CDR3 is TGCAGTGCTGGGCCGGACAGGAACACTGAAGCTTTCTTT. Protein: CSAGPDRNTEAFF.

Of note for this clonotype: This may arise from a read error, as a much more abundant clone is one base away. Without the conserved terminal phenylalanine or tryptophan, this CDR3 likely stems from a read error. The chain uses TRBV7-6 and TRBJ1-2; no firm D call. Trimming took 5 bases from V and 0 from J, leaving 13 bases between them. Germline values: CDR1 SGHVS, CDR2 FNYEAQ. This CDR3 spans 15 amino acids. The CDR3 DNA follows: TGTGCCAGCAGCCCCGGTGGGCCGGCTAACTATGGCTACACCTAC. The encoded protein is CASSPGGPANYGYTY.

Remarks on this clonotype: Possible read error: a much larger clone is one base away. The chain couples TRBV6-1 to TRBJ2-7; D may be TRBD2 (6 bases). V was pared by 7 bases and J by 6 bases, with 7 bases between. Germline CDR1 MNHNS, CDR2 SASEGT. The CDR3 totals 10 residues. CDR3 sequence: CASIGGEQYF. Written as DNA, the CDR3 is TGTGCCAGCATCGGGGGCGAGCAGTACTTC.

This rearrangement joins TRBV12-3 or TRBV12-4 to TRBJ1-5; D is ambiguous. This CDR3 is built from 15 residues. Trimming took 3 bases from V and 3 from J, leaving 12 bases between them. The chain's CDR3 is CASSLSLKANQPQHF. In nucleotides, the CDR3 is TGTGCCAGCAGTTTGTCGTTGAAGGCCAATCAGCCCCAGCATTTT.

This chain connects TRBV15 to TRBJ2-7; the D is unclear. The V and J ends lost 4 bases and 0 bases respectively, with 16 bases between them. The CDR3 has 16 residues. Germline CDR1 LNHNV, CDR2 YYDKDF (reference sequence). The CDR3 loop reads CATSTDPGASSYEQYF. The CDR3 nucleotides read TGTGCCACCAGCACCGACCCGGGCGCCAGCTCCTACGAGCAGTACTTC. The whole variable domain, remainder taken from reference TRBV15 and TRBJ2-7, is DAMVIQNPRYQVTQFGKPVTLSCSQTLNHNVMYWYQQKSSQAPKLLFHYYDKDFNNEADTPDNFQSRRPNTSFCFLDIRSPGLGDTAMYLCATSTDPGASSYEQYFGPGTRLTVT.

About this clonotype itself: One base away lies a much larger clone, so this may be a sequencing read error. Here the CDR3 omits its conserved ending phenylalanine or tryptophan, so a read error is the likely source. This rearrangement joins TRBV5-1 to TRBJ2-7, with D maybe TRBD1 (7 bases). Germline CDR1 reads SGHRS; CDR2 reads YFSETQ. The CDR3 is made up of 12 amino acids. Here the CDR3 reads CSSNDQGGGQYL. CDR3 nucleotide sequence: TGCTCCAGCAACGACCAGGGGGGAGGGCAGTACCTC.

This clonotype appeared many times. The rearrangement links TRBV6-1 to TRBJ1-1; D is unclear. Trimming removed 5 bases from V and 1 base from J, with 17 bases in between. This CDR3 has 16 amino acids. Germline V gene sequence: CDR1 MNHNS, CDR2 SASEGT. The CDR3 bases are TGTGCCAGCAGTCCCCCTGGACGGGCGAGGAACACTGAAGCTTTCTTT. This translates into CASSPPGRARNTEAFF.

In its sample, this clonotype was seen many times. The genes are TRBV18 and TRBJ2-7; possibly TRBD1 or TRBD2 for D (5 bases each). The CDR3 contains 14 residues. CDR1 is KGHSH, CDR2 LQKENI, per germline. Deletions cut 0 bases from V and 7 bases from J, with 13 bases between. The CDR3 DNA reads TGTGCCAGCTCACCACCGGGGGTTAGGAGTGAGCAGTACTTC. This codes for CASSPPGVRSEQYF.

This clonotype was picked up many times. Because the CDR3 is missing its conserved closing phenylalanine or tryptophan, this is likely a read error. V gene TRBV12-3 or TRBV12-4 combines with J gene TRBJ2-5; D is uncertain. Trimming shortened V by 2 bases and J by 2 bases, and 6 bases separated the two germline ends. The CDR3 covers 13 residues. The chain's CDR3 is CASSLSPQETQYL. The DNA of the CDR3 is TGTGCCAGCAGTTTAAGCCCACAAGAGACCCAGTACCTC.

This clonotype came up many times. The chain employs TRBV6-1 and TRBJ1-5; 9 bases are shared with TRBD1. The CDR3 has 21 residues. CDR1 and CDR2 (germline): MNHNS, SASEGT. With 0 bases clipped from V and 2 bases from J, the junction kept 17 bases outside the gene matches. The CDR3, as DNA: TGTGCCAGCAGTGAAGCGCTTCAAGGGACAGGGATTTTAATTGGCAATCAGCCCCAGCATTTT. Amino acids: CASSEALQGTGILIGNQPQHF.

The sample holds many counts of this clonotype. The V and J genes are TRBV7-8 and TRBJ1-5, with 7 positions matching TRBD1. With 2 bases clipped from V and 5 bases from J, the junction kept 6 bases outside the gene matches. The CDR3 length is 15 residues. The germline V gene has CDR1 SGHVS and CDR2 FQNEAQ. The CDR3: CASSLFSGGDQPQHF. The DNA for the CDR3 is TGTGCCAGCAGCTTATTTTCAGGGGGGGATCAGCCCCAGCATTTT. Variable domain in full (rest from reference TRBV7-8 and TRBJ1-5): GAGVSQSPRYKVAKRGQDVALRCDPISGHVSLFWYQQALGQGPEFLTYFQNEAQLDKSGLPSDRFFAERPEGSVSTLKIQRTQQEDSAVYLCASSLFSGGDQPQHFGDGTRLSIL.

This clonotype has ten or more counts. The gene calls are TRBV6-1 and TRBJ2-6; TRBD1 aligns across 7 bases. The CDR3 has 14 residues. V dropped 7 bases and J dropped 0; count of bases not matched to a gene: 0. The germline V gene encodes CDR1 MNHNS and CDR2 SASEGT. The CDR3 reads CASKGASGANVLTF. DNA of the CDR3: TGTGCCAGCAAGGGGGCCTCTGGGGCCAACGTCCTGACTTTC.

This clonotype was counted at least ten times. The chain combines TRBV12-3 or TRBV12-4 with TRBJ1-1; D is perhaps TRBD1 (5 bases). The CDR3 contains 12 residues. The V and J ends lost 4 bases and 8 bases respectively, with 11 bases between them. The CDR3 DNA follows: TGTGCCAGCAGTTCGAGGGACGAGGAAGCTTTCTTT. Residues: CASSSRDEEAFF.

The V gene is TRBV6-5, the J gene TRBJ2-5; the D is unclear. The V end lost 0 bases, the J end lost 1 base, and 6 bases lay between the germline ends. Germline V gives CDR1 MNHEY, CDR2 SVGAGI. The CDR3 is 14 residues long. Written as DNA, the CDR3 is TGTGCCAGCAGTTACTCGGAGACCCAAGAGACCCAGTACTTC. Translated: CASSYSETQETQYF.

This clonotype was seen ten or more times. This chain links TRBV28 with TRBJ2-2; 8 positions agree with TRBD2. Germline lookup yields CDR1 MDHEN and CDR2 SYDVKM. The V and J ends lost 5 bases and 6 bases, in that order; junction bases with no gene match: 2. The CDR3 loop spans 13 amino acids. In nucleotides, the CDR3 is TGTGCCAGCAGTCTACTAGCGGCCGGGGAGCTGTTTTTT. This sequence encodes CASSLLAAGELFF.

This clonotype was counted ten times or more. The genes are TRBV29-1 and TRBJ2-5, with 10 bases identical to TRBD1. Trimming cost V 6 bases and J 5 bases; bases outside gene matches: 9. The CDR3 is 14 residues long. Germline CDR1 reads SQVTM; CDR2 reads ANQGSEA. The CDR3 spells CSVKRDRGMETQYF. CDR3 nucleotide sequence: TGCAGCGTCAAACGGGACAGGGGAATGGAGACCCAGTACTTC.

This clonotype has a count of ten or more. The chain links TRBV15 to TRBJ2-5; possibly TRBD2 for D (6 bases). This CDR3 spans 15 amino acids. The V and J ends lost 4 bases and 3 bases respectively, with 15 bases between them. CDR1 and CDR2 (germline): LNHNV, YYDKDF (reference sequence). CDR3 sequence reads: CATSNTIGGKETQYF. The CDR3 DNA reads as TGTGCCACCAGCAATACTATCGGGGGAAAAGAGACCCAGTACTTC.

This clonotype was recorded at least ten times. A much larger clone lies a single base off, so this may be a read error. This sequence joins TRBV27 and TRBJ1-2, with D possibly being TRBD1 (6 bases). Germline CDR1 MNHEY, CDR2 SMNVEV (reference sequence). Trimming removed 1 base from V and 7 bases from J, with 16 bases in between. The CDR3 loop spans 15 amino acids. The CDR3 region is CASSLYSGDASGYTF. In DNA, the CDR3 is TGTGCCAGCAGTTTATACTCAGGGGACGCGAGTGGCTACACCTTC.

This clonotype was counted ten times or more. The chain couples TRBV28 to TRBJ1-1, with D possibly being TRBD1 (5 bases). The CDR3 is 14 residues long. V was pared by 3 bases and J by 0 bases, with 8 bases between. From germline, CDR1 is MDHEN and CDR2 SYDVKM. This chain's CDR3 is CASSLPGVNTEAFF. Written as DNA, the CDR3 is TGTGCCAGCAGTTTGCCGGGGGTGAACACTGAAGCTTTCTTT.

In its sample, this clonotype was seen a few times. This may be a read error: a much more frequent sequence differs by one nucleotide. As DNA, the CDR3 is TGCAGTGCTAGAGCAGAATCGAATAACTACGGGCAGTACTTC. Residues: CSARAESNNYGQYF. This rearrangement joins TRBV20-1 to TRBJ2-7; no firm D call. The CDR3 loop spans 14 amino acids. Germline V lookup: CDR1 DFQATT, CDR2 SNEGSKA (reference sequence).

This clonotype occurred a few times. The chain carries TRBV10-1 and TRBJ2-7, with D tentatively TRBD2 (5 bases). The germline V gene has CDR1 WNHNN and CDR2 SYGVQD (reference sequence). This CDR3 is built from 15 residues. The germline V and J ends were trimmed by 0 bases and 1 base, with 10 bases remaining between them. Here the CDR3 DNA reads TGCGCCAGCAGTGAGTCGAGGGCTCCGTCCTACGAGCAGTACTTC. It is translated as CASSESRAPSYEQYF.

This clonotype was seen once. This chain connects TRBV20-1 to TRBJ2-1; 12 bases match TRBD2. CDR3 size: 16 residues. V dropped 5 bases and J dropped 2; count of bases not matched to a gene: 7. CDR1 is DFQATT and CDR2 is SNEGSKA in the germline V gene (reference sequence). The CDR3 DNA reads as TGCAGTGCTCACGGACTAGCGGGAATGACCTACAATGAGCAGTTCTTC. Translated, it gives CSAHGLAGMTYNEQFF.

This clonotype was detected only once. V and J are TRBV2 and TRBJ1-2; 7 nucleotides align to TRBD1. CDR3 size: 14 residues. CDR1 is SNHLY and CDR2 is FYNNEI in the germline V gene. V shed 10 bases and J 3 bases; nucleotides not matched to a gene: 11. CDR3 residues: CATRRGTGDYGYTF. CDR3 DNA sequence: TGTGCCACCCGCAGGGGGACCGGTGACTATGGCTACACCTTC.